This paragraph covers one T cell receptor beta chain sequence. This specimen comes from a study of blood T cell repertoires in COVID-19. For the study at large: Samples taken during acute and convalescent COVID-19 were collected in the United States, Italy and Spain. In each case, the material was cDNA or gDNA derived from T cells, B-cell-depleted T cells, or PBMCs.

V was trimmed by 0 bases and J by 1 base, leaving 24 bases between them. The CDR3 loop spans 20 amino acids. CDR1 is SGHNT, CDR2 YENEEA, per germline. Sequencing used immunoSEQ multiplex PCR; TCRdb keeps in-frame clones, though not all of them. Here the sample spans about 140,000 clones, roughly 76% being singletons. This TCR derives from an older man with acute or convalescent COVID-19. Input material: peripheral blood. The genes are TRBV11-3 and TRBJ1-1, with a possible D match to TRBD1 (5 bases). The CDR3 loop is CASSLEVARGFTGGNTEAFF. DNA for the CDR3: TGTGCCAGCAGCTTAGAAGTCGCACGGGGGTTCACCGGTGGGAACACTGAAGCTTTCTTT. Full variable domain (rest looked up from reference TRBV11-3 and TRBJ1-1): EAGVVQSPRYKIIEKKQPVAFWCNPISGHNTLYWYLQNLGQGPELLIRYENEEAVDDSQLPKDRFSAERLKGVDSTLKIQPAELGDSAVYLCASSLEVARGFTGGNTEAFFGQGTRLTVV.